Each of the 7 T cell receptor beta chains below was sequenced from the same sample in a study of control samples from healthy donors and cancer patients. Clones were sequenced by immunoSEQ multiplex PCR, and TCRdb holds only the in-frame ones, with some missing. The table lists about 180,000 clones, roughly 92% of them singletons. The sequenced material came from blood. Every receptor here comes from a young man in good health.

The chain carries TRBV7-6 and TRBJ2-6, with 8 nucleotides matching TRBD1. The CDR3 sequence is 17 residues long. CDR1 is SGHVS, CDR2 FNYEAQ, per germline. The V segment lost 1 base and the J segment 0 bases; nucleotides outside the gene matches: 2. This CDR3 reads CASSLDRGISGANVLTF. CDR3 in DNA: TGTGCCAGCAGCTTAGACAGGGGGATCTCTGGGGCCAACGTCCTGACTTTC.

The J gene is TRBJ2-6, the V gene TRBV28; D is uncertain. The CDR3 covers 13 residues. Trimming removed 7 bases from V and 5 bases from J, with 9 bases in between. Germline-derived CDR1 and CDR2 are MDHEN and SYDVKM. The CDR3 loop reads CASTRIRANVLTF. The CDR3 nucleotides read TGTGCCAGCACTCGGATTAGGGCCAACGTCCTGACTTTC.

This chain connects TRBV6-2 or TRBV6-3 to TRBJ1-2, with D tentatively TRBD1 (5 bases). Between the trimmed V and J ends, which lost 0 bases and 0 bases, there was a span of 14 bases. Germline loops: CDR1 MNHEY, CDR2 SVGEGT. The CDR3 totals 17 residues. The chain's CDR3 is CASSYSIRAGSNYGYTF. The CDR3 DNA follows: TGTGCCAGCAGTTACTCGATCAGGGCAGGTTCTAACTATGGCTACACCTTC.

The gene calls are TRBV9 and TRBJ1-2; TRBD1 matches at 7 bases. The germline V gene encodes CDR1 SGDLS and CDR2 YYNGEE. The CDR3 spans 15 residues. Trimming took 4 bases from V and 2 from J; bases not matched to a gene: 8. The CDR3 sequence: CASSTRVQGNYGYTF. In DNA form, the CDR3 reads TGTGCCAGCAGCACCCGGGTACAGGGGAACTATGGCTACACCTTC.

The CDR3 reads CSASRGSPLSEQFF. As DNA, the CDR3 is TGCAGTGCTAGTAGGGGATCTCCCCTCAGTGAGCAGTTCTTC. This chain connects TRBV20-1 to TRBJ2-1, with a weak D call TRBD1 (5 bases). The CDR3 length is 14 residues. V lost 3 bases, J lost 9 bases, and 18 bases lay in between. Germline-derived CDR1 and CDR2 are DFQATT and SNEGSKA (reference sequence).

This clone has a single count. This chain links TRBV27 with TRBJ2-7; unclear D gene. The germline V gene has CDR1 MNHEY and CDR2 SMNVEV (reference sequence). The CDR3 is 17 amino acids. Trimming removed 1 base at V and 5 bases at J, with 21 bases between. The CDR3 is CASSLYSPGPPTNEQYF. CDR3 DNA: TGTGCCAGCAGTTTATACAGTCCGGGTCCCCCAACGAACGAGCAGTACTTC.

This clone turned up a few times. Here the CDR3 reads CASDSGWGGANVLTF. CDR3 nucleotides: TGTGCCAGCGACAGCGGCTGGGGTGGGGCCAACGTCCTGACTTTC. This sequence joins TRBV19 and TRBJ2-6; D is perhaps TRBD1 or TRBD2 (5 bases each). Germline-derived CDR1 and CDR2 are LNHDA and SQIVND (reference sequence). Trimming took off 9 bases at V and 3 bases at J, with 15 bases between the two ends. The CDR3 runs to 15 residues.